The present TCR beta chain was sequenced within a study of beta chain features in type 1 diabetes. In the study overall: The patients were much like the healthy donors in age, gender and cell yields. Regarding the study as a whole: A potential PCR bias toward shorter templates would be equal in patient and control samples. There was a moderate but significant shortening of TCRB CDR3s in all four CD4+ subsets of Type 1 diabetes patients. The naive, central memory and Treg TCRB repertoires looked more alike in patients than they did in healthy donors. Type 1 diabetes patients showed fewer insertions and more deletions at VDJ junctions.

Isolated RNA was reverse transcribed in full, so expressed TCRB transcripts were sequenced. Only in-frame clones appear in the TCRdb table, and some are missing; sequencing was by immunoSEQ multiplex PCR. The sample carries about 650,000 clones, roughly 12% recorded once. This clone came up a few times. What it binds is not known. Germline CDR1 is SEHNR and CDR2 is FQNEAQ (reference sequence). The CDR3 consists of 11 residues. V was trimmed by 7 bases and J by 5 bases, leaving 5 bases between them. The TCR sequence derives from a man aged 25 to 45 with type 1 diabetes. The sample consisted of naive CD4+ T cells from blood. The V gene is TRBV7-9, the J gene TRBJ1-4, with no clear D. CDR3 DNA: TGTGCCAGCACCCCGAATGAAAAACTGTTTTTT. Translated, it gives CASTPNEKLFF.